These 19 T cell receptor beta chains were all obtained from the same sample, sequenced in a study of vaccination effects on CD4 cells after COVID-19. At the end of around eleven days of culture, CD4+ T cells were isolated. Participants each got two BNT162b2 or mRNA-1273 vaccine doses. Here immunoSEQ multiplex PCR was the method, and the copy in TCRdb shows in-frame clones only, minus some. The table lists roughly 40,000 clones, about 67% of them singletons. Their antigens are not known. The specimen was CD4+ T cells from PBMCs cultured without peptide, collected after COVID-19 vaccination. Receptors originate from a human donor who received a COVID-19 vaccine.

This chain uses TRBV7-2 with TRBJ1-2, with D uncertain. The germline V gene encodes CDR1 SGHTA and CDR2 FQGNSA. Trimming removed 5 bases at V and 6 bases at J, with 16 bases between. The CDR3 has 14 residues. CDR3: CASSINSRPDGYTF. CDR3 DNA: TGTGCCAGCAGCATCAATTCCCGGCCTGATGGCTACACCTTC.

V gene TRBV30 combines with J gene TRBJ1-2; a weak D match, TRBD1 (6 bases). CDR1 and CDR2 from the germline V gene are GTSNPN and SVGIG (reference sequence). This CDR3 is 14 amino acids long. V shed 2 bases and J shed 8 bases, with 18 bases lying between them. The CDR3 reads CAWSTGTTARGYTF. Here the CDR3 DNA reads TGTGCCTGGAGTACCGGGACAACGGCGCGGGGCTACACCTTC.

The gene calls are TRBV20-1 and TRBJ1-2, with D unresolved. This CDR3 contains 8 residues. The V and J ends lost 7 bases and 6 bases respectively, with 3 bases between them. The V gene's germline CDR1 is DFQATT and CDR2 SNEGSKA (reference sequence). The CDR3 bases are TGCAGTGGAGATGGCTACACCTTC. This encodes CSGDGYTF.

This clone was recorded only once. The chain employs TRBV10-3 and TRBJ2-1; TRBD2 matches 7 bases. Germline lookup yields CDR1 ENHRY and CDR2 SYGVKD. The CDR3 is 14 amino acids. J gave up 4 bases and V 9 bases, and 9 bases lay outside the gene matches. The CDR3 loop is CAIMQSGAYNEQFF. The CDR3 DNA reads as TGTGCCATAATGCAAAGCGGGGCATACAATGAGCAGTTCTTC.

The V and J genes are TRBV5-4 and TRBJ2-5; D is perhaps TRBD2 (6 bases). Trimming pared 4 bases from V and 5 bases from J, leaving 27 bases between. CDR3 length equals 18 residues. CDR1 and CDR2 from the germline V gene are SGHNT and YYREEE (reference sequence). This CDR3 reads CASSMAGLEAWLGETQYF. The DNA for the CDR3 is TGTGCCAGCAGCATGGCGGGGTTGGAGGCATGGTTGGGGGAGACCCAGTACTTC. Supplemented by reference TRBV5-4 and TRBJ2-5, the full variable domain reads ETGVTQSPTHLIKTRGQQVTLRCSSQSGHNTVSWYQQALGQGPQFIFQYYREEENGRGNFPPRFSGLQFPNYSSELNVNALELDDSALYLCASSMAGLEAWLGETQYFGPGTRLLVL.

The chain employs TRBV10-3 and TRBJ2-7; 9 nucleotides align to TRBD2. The CDR3 extends over 18 amino acids. With V trimmed by 6 bases and J by 6 bases, 21 bases remained unmatched. The germline V gene has CDR1 ENHRY and CDR2 SYGVKD. The chain's CDR3 is CAIRVRAGREGLGGEQYF. DNA of the CDR3: TGTGCCATCAGGGTCCGGGCTGGGCGGGAGGGCCTAGGGGGCGAGCAGTACTTC.

The chain joins TRBV6-5 to TRBJ2-3, with a possible D match to TRBD1 (6 bases). The V end was cut by 7 bases, the J end by 6 bases, with 17 bases between. This CDR3 is 14 amino acids long. Germline CDR1 and CDR2: MNHEY and SVGAGI. The CDR3 loop is CASTLDSRGDTQYF. The CDR3 nucleotides are TGTGCCAGCACTTTAGACAGTAGGGGGGATACGCAGTATTTT.

This clone was observed a handful of times. The chain has TRBV27 and TRBJ2-2; 8 bases fit TRBD1. V trimming: 3 bases; J trimming: 6 bases; junction bases outside the gene matches: 6. The CDR3 spans 15 residues. CDR1 is MNHEY, CDR2 SMNVEV, per germline (reference sequence). The CDR3 protein is CASSFRGRVPGELFF. For the CDR3, the DNA is TGTGCCAGCAGTTTCAGGGGGCGGGTGCCCGGGGAGCTGTTTTTT.

V is TRBV6-1 and J is TRBJ2-5, with D possibly matching TRBD2 (6 bases). V was trimmed by 0 bases and J by 5 bases, leaving 16 bases between them. This CDR3 is built from 16 residues. Germline V CDR1 and CDR2: MNHNS, SASEGT. The CDR3 region is CASSEAVAGTRETQYF. The CDR3 DNA sequence: TGTGCCAGCAGTGAAGCGGTAGCAGGGACTCGGGAGACCCAGTACTTC.

This clone was counted once. The rearrangement uses TRBV5-6 and TRBJ1-2; D is ambiguous. The CDR3 runs 16 residues. CDR1 SGHDT and CDR2 YYEEEE come from the germline V gene. The V end was cut by 4 bases, the J end by 1 base, with 17 bases between. The CDR3 DNA reads as TGTGCCAGCAGCCCCCGGGAGTACTTACTTAACTATGGCTACACCTTC. It specifies CASSPREYLLNYGYTF. The whole variable domain, remainder taken from reference TRBV5-6 and TRBJ1-2, is DAGVTQSPTHLIKTRGQQVTLRCSPKSGHDTVSWYQQALGQGPQFIFQYYEEEERQRGNFPDRFSGHQFPNYSSELNVNALLLGDSALYLCASSPREYLLNYGYTFGSGTRLTVV.

In its sample, this clone was seen a few times. The chain employs TRBV19 and TRBJ2-5; 8 positions match TRBD1. The CDR3 totals 15 residues. V lost 3 bases and J lost 0; bases outside the gene matches: 3. Germline CDR1 reads LNHDA; CDR2 reads SQIVND (reference sequence). The CDR3 is CASSIRRGHQETQYF. The DNA for the CDR3 is TGTGCCAGTAGTATCCGCAGGGGGCACCAAGAGACCCAGTACTTC. The whole variable domain, remainder taken from reference TRBV19 and TRBJ2-5, is DGGITQSPKYLFRKEGQNVTLSCEQNLNHDAMYWYRQDPGQGLRLIYYSQIVNDFQKGDIAEGYSVSREKKESFPLTVTSAQKNPTAFYLCASSIRRGHQETQYFGPGTRLLVL.

There are a few counts of this clone. CDR3 sequence (DNA): TGTGCCAGCGGACCTAGCGGGGACTCCTACAATGAGCAGTTCTTC. Translated: CASGPSGDSYNEQFF. V and J are TRBV11-2 and TRBJ2-1; 9 nucleotides agree with TRBD2. Per germline, CDR1 SGHAT and CDR2 FQNNGV. This CDR3 has 15 amino acids. Trimming took 8 bases from V and 0 from J; bases not matched to a gene: 5.

This chain links TRBV20-1 with TRBJ1-1; D might be TRBD1 (5 bases). From germline, CDR1 is DFQATT and CDR2 SNEGSKA (reference sequence). The CDR3 contains 14 residues. V gave up 3 bases and J gave up 0 bases, with 11 bases separating them. CDR3 in amino acids: CSASEGLMNTEAFF. CDR3 in DNA: TGCAGTGCTAGTGAGGGACTGATGAACACTGAAGCTTTCTTT.

This chain links TRBV19 with TRBJ1-5; 7 bases align to TRBD1. J was trimmed by 9 bases and V by 6 bases; bases with no gene match: 5. The germline CDR1 and CDR2 sequences are LNHDA and SQIVND (reference sequence). The CDR3 contains 12 residues. The CDR3 DNA reads as TGTGCCAGTAGAGGGGGCCCAACGCCCCAGCATTTT. It yields the protein CASRGGPTPQHF.

The gene calls are TRBV19 and TRBJ2-3; 7 positions agree with TRBD2. The CDR3 loop spans 16 amino acids. Trimming cost V 4 bases and J 3 bases; bases outside gene matches: 10. The germline V gene has CDR1 LNHDA and CDR2 SQIVND (reference sequence). CDR3 in DNA: TGTGCCAGTAGTAAGGAGGGGAGGGTTGAGACAGATACGCAGTATTTT. Its protein is CASSKEGRVETDTQYF.

The chain carries TRBV28 and TRBJ2-3; the match to TRBD2 covers 7 bases. The CDR3 is 15 amino acids. CDR1 is MDHEN, CDR2 SYDVKM, per germline. Trimming removed 5 bases from V and 2 bases from J; junction bases left unmatched: 7. The CDR3 DNA reads TGTGCCAGCAGTACGTCTAGCGGTTACACAGATACGCAGTATTTT. As protein: CASSTSSGYTDTQYF.

V usage is TRBV6-1 and J usage is TRBJ1-6, with D maybe TRBD1 (5 bases). V was clipped by 3 bases and J by 7 bases, with 10 bases between them. In germline, CDR1 is MNHNS, CDR2 SASEGT. The CDR3 covers 14 residues. The CDR3 DNA reads TGTGCCAGCAGTGAGACAGCCTGGAATTCACCCCTCCACTTT. It translates to CASSETAWNSPLHF.

The chain couples TRBV5-1 to TRBJ1-5; 7 nucleotides agree with TRBD1. The CDR3 consists of 14 residues. In germline, CDR1 is SGHRS, CDR2 YFSETQ. Trimming removed 4 bases from V and 4 bases from J; junction bases left unmatched: 5. DNA of the CDR3: TGCGCCAGCAGCCCCGGGGACAGTAATCAGCCCCAGCATTTT. This encodes CASSPGDSNQPQHF.

A few counts support this clone. J is TRBJ1-1 and V is TRBV18; no firm D call. Trimming removed 2 bases at V and 1 base at J, with 8 bases between. The CDR3 sequence is 14 residues long. CDR1 and CDR2 (germline): KGHSH, LQKENI. The CDR3 reads CASSPIRENTEAFF. CDR3 DNA sequence: TGTGCCAGCTCACCAATAAGGGAGAACACTGAAGCTTTCTTT.